This TCR beta chain was obtained from a study of blood T cell repertoires in COVID-19. Study at large: The cDNA or gDNA used as material had been derived from T cells, B-cell-depleted T cells, or PBMCs.

As handled by the study authors: Counts of nucleated cells, estimated from reference gene primer amplification, were obtained. Method: immunoSEQ multiplex PCR; TCRdb's copy keeps in-frame clones and lacks some. From that table come the V and J calls and clone size; the DNA was used to work out D and trimming. The sample has 150,000 to 200,000 clones, roughly 86% seen once. The V end lost 5 bases, the J end lost 0 bases, and 5 bases lay between the germline ends. Germline CDR1 reads SQVTM; CDR2 reads ANQGSEA. The CDR3 has 12 residues. The chain uses TRBV29-1 and TRBJ2-4; D is ambiguous. The source material was peripheral blood. The sequence was collected from a man between 65 and 85 years old with acute or convalescent COVID-19. DNA for the CDR3: TGCAGCGTTTCAGTAGCCAAAAACATTCAGTACTTC. Residues: CSVSVAKNIQYF.